This T cell receptor (beta chain) emerged from a study of T cells in Graves' hyperthyroidism and ophthalmopathy. Regarding the study as a whole: A 13 V-J model separated ophthalmopathy from stable hyperthyroidism.

RNA transcripts provided the source from which TCR beta CDR3 regions were amplified. Carried out on the TCR CDR3, a first-round RT-PCR used the HTBI primer set. TCRdb used MiXCR to reprocess the multiplex PCR reads, holding one entry per CDR3 protein. The sample carries 360,000 or so distinct CDR3 sequences, about a sixth recorded once. This clonotype has at least ten counts. The antigen is unknown. CDR1 is MNHEY, CDR2 SMNVEV, per germline (reference sequence). This CDR3 has 12 amino acids. The V end lost 5 bases, the J end lost 8 bases, and 12 bases lay between the germline ends. Sequencing used blood. This chain links TRBV27 with TRBJ1-2, with D possibly being TRBD1 (5 bases). The sequence was obtained from a woman in her thirties or forties with Graves' ophthalmopathy. Written as DNA, the CDR3 is TGTGCCAGCAGTGGCGAGGGGAACGGCTACACCTTC. Protein: CASSGEGNGYTF.